The sequence of this T cell receptor (beta chain) was determined in a study of sequential checkpoint blockade in melanoma. Study information: After both sequences, patients received maintenance nivolumab.

The treatment here: randomized to nivolumab then ipilimumab (arm A) or the reverse (arm B). Here immunoSEQ multiplex PCR was the method, and the copy in TCRdb shows in-frame clones only, minus some. The repertoire holds tens of thousands of clones, with roughly nine tenths as singletons. This CDR3 comprises 16 residues. The germline CDR1 and CDR2 sequences are LNHNV and YYDKDF (reference sequence). Between the trimmed V and J ends, which lost 5 bases and 0 bases, there was a span of 16 bases. This sequence joins TRBV15 and TRBJ1-1; D possibly corresponds to TRBD1 (6 bases). This sequence was found in a human donor with melanoma. Sequenced here: CD8+ T cells sorted from blood (inferred from file names), sampled from a patient given nivolumab and ipilimumab in sequence. The DNA for the CDR3 is TGTGCCACCAGCGACCGCGAAGGGGGTATGAACACTGAAGCTTTCTTT. Translated, it gives CATSDREGGMNTEAFF.